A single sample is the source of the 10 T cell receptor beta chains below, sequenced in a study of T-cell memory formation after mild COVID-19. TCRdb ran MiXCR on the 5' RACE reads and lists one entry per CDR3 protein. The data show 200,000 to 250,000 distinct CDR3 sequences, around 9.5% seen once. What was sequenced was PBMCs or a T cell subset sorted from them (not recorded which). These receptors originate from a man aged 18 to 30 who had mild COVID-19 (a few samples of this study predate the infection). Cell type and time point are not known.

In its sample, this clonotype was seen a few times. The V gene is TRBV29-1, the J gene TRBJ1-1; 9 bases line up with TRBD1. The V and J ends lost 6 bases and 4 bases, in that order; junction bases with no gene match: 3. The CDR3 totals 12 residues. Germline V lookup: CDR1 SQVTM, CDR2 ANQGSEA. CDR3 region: CSVKTGGTEAFF. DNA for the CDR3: TGCAGCGTCAAGACAGGGGGCACTGAAGCTTTCTTT.

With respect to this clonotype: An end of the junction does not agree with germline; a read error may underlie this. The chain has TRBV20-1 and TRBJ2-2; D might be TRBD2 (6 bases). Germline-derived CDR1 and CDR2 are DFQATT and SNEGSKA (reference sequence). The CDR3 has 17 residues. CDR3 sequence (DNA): TGCAGTGATAGAGCCAGCCCGACGGGGGCGAACACCGGGGAGCTGTTTTTT. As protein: CSDRASPTGANTGELFF.

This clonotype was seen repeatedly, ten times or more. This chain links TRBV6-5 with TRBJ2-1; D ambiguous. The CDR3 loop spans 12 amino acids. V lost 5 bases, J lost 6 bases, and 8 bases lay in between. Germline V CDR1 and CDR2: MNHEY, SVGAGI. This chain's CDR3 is CASSARPNEQFF. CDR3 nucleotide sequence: TGTGCCAGCAGTGCCCGCCCCAATGAGCAGTTCTTC.

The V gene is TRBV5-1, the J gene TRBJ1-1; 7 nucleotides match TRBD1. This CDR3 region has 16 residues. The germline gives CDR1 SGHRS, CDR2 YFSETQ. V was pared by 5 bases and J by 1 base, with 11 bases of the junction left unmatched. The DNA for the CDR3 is TGCGCCAGCAGTTGGGGAGGGGGCCGAGAGAACACTGAAGCTTTCTTT. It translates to CASSWGGGRENTEAFF.

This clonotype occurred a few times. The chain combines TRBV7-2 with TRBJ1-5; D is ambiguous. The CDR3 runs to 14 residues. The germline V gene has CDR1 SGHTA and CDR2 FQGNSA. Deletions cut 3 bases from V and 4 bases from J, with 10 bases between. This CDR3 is CASSFGQLNQPQHF. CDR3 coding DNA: TGTGCCAGCAGCTTTGGTCAGCTGAATCAGCCCCAGCATTTT.

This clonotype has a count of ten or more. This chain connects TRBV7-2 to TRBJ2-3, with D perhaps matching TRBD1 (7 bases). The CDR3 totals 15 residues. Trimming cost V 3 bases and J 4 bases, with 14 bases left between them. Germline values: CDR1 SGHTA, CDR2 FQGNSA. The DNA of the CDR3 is TGTGCCAGCAGCTTGCGGAGGGGGCTGGCAGATACGCAGTATTTT. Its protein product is CASSLRRGLADTQYF.

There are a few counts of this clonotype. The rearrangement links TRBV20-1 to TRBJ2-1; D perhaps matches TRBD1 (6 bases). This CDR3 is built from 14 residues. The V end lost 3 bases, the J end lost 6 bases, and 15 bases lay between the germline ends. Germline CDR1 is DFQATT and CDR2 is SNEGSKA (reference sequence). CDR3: CSASHAGDGNEQFF. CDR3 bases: TGCAGTGCTAGTCACGCAGGGGATGGCAATGAGCAGTTCTTC.

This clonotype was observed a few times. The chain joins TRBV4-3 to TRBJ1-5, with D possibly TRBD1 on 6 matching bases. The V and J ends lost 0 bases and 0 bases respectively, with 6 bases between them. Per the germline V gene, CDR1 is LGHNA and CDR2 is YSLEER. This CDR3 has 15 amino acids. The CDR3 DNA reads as TGCGCCAGCAGCCAAGAACAGGGTAGCAATCAGCCCCAGCATTTT. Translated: CASSQEQGSNQPQHF.

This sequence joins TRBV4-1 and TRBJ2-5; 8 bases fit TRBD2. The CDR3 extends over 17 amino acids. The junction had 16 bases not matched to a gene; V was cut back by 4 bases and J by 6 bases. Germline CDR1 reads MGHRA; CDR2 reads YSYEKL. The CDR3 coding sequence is TGCGCCAGCAGCCCCCCGGCGATTAGCGGGGATCCAAAGACCCAGTACTTC. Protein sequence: CASSPPAISGDPKTQYF.

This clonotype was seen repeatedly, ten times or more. Here the CDR3 reads CASSLGQGIRTDTQYF. In DNA form, the CDR3 reads TGTGCCAGCAGCCTTGGACAGGGGATTCGCACAGATACGCAGTATTTT. The V gene is TRBV6-6, the J gene TRBJ2-3; 9 nucleotides match TRBD1. The CDR3 runs 16 residues. Trimming took 6 bases from V and 1 from J; bases not matched to a gene: 8. Germline V gives CDR1 MNHNY, CDR2 SVGAGI (reference sequence).